This T cell receptor (beta chain) was found in a study of long-term antiretroviral therapy in people with HIV. Each participant with HIV received care in the United States. The V gene lost 4 bases and the J gene lost 3 bases, with 14 bases spanning the gap. Germline-derived CDR1 and CDR2 are SGHRS and YFSETQ. This CDR3 comprises 14 residues. At survey level, the immunoSEQ assay was run in its v3.0 version. The method was immunoSEQ multiplex PCR; TCRdb's version includes in-frame clones alone and lacks a portion of them. The sample records approximately 45,000 clones, around nine tenths being singletons.

The chain joins TRBV5-1 to TRBJ2-7; TRBD2 is a possible D gene (6 bases). The material was unsorted PBMCs, obtained 0.1 years before starting antiretroviral therapy. The receptor was isolated from a woman in her 50s with HIV. CDR3 coding DNA: TGCGCCAGCAGCCCCGGGACGGAGGGCTACGAGCAGTACTTC. This translates into CASSPGTEGYEQYF.